A selection of T cell receptor beta chains follows, all from one sample in a study of cytomegalovirus exposure and HLA in healthy donors. The table came from immunoSEQ multiplex PCR; TCRdb's copy has only in-frame clones and leaves some out. The data contain tens of thousands of clones, over 55% of them singletons. Sequencing was performed on PBMCs. These receptors were obtained from a woman aged 25 to 39 in good health and CMV-seronegative. The CDR3 runs from the conserved cysteine through the conserved F or W. D genes are given only for firm matches. Not all rows give a size; the values are once, few, many and, for expanded clones, a class.

v_call	clone_size	d_call	j_call	cdr3_nt	cdr3_aa
TRBV5-1	once	.	TRBJ2-7	TGCGCCAGCAGCTTGAACAGCAACGAGCAGTACTTC	CASSLNSNEQYF
TRBV5-4	few	.	TRBJ1-1	TGTGCCAGCAGCTTTGACAGGTTTGAAGCTTTCTTT	CASSFDRFEAFF
TRBV5-1	few	TRBD1	TRBJ2-7	TGCGCCAGCAGGTTGACAGGGGGGGTCTCCTACGAGCAGTACTTC	CASRLTGGVSYEQYF
TRBV6-4	few	TRBD2	TRBJ2-3	TGTGCCAGCAGTCGGACTAGCGGGGGGGTAGATACGCAGTATTTT	CASSRTSGGVDTQYF
TRBV5-1	once	.	TRBJ2-1	TGCGCCAGCAGCTTGGAAGGGGGCTCCTACAATGAGCAGTTCTTC	CASSLEGGSYNEQFF
TRBV5-1	.	TRBD2	TRBJ2-5	TGCGCCAGCAGCCCAGGCCCCGGGACTAGCGGGTTGGGGACCCAGTACTTC	CASSPGPGTSGLGTQYF
TRBV5-4	.	.	TRBJ1-1	TGTGCCAGCAGCGGCCCGAGAGGGAACACTGAAGCTTTCTTT	CASSGPRGNTEAFF
TRBV7-9	.	TRBD1	TRBJ1-2	TGTGCCAGCAGCCATGGACAGGGCATTAACTATGGCTACACCTTC	CASSHGQGINYGYTF
TRBV29-1	few	.	TRBJ1-5	TGCAGCTTCCAGGGTGTCGGCAATCAGCCCCAGCATTTT	CSFQGVGNQPQHF
TRBV11-2	.	TRBD2	TRBJ2-1	TGTGCCAGCAGCTATCCGGGGGGGCAGTACAATGAGCAGTTCTTC	CASSYPGGQYNEQFF
TRBV5-1	.	.	TRBJ2-5	TGCGCCAGCAGCTTTCTACCGGACAGCCAAGAGACCCAGTACTTC	CASSFLPDSQETQYF
TRBV29-1	.	TRBD1	TRBJ2-7	TGCAGCGTTTATCCCGGGACAGGGAGTTGGCACGAGCAGTACTTC	CSVYPGTGSWHEQYF
TRBV6-4	.	TRBD1	TRBJ1-5	TGTGCCAGCAGTGACTCAGAGGGGGCTAGGCAGCCCCAGCATTTT	CASSDSEGARQPQHF
TRBV6-1	once	TRBD1	TRBJ2-7	TGTGCCAGCCTGGGACAGGGGGCTTTATCCTACGAGCAGTACTTC	CASLGQGALSYEQYF
TRBV29-1	.	.	TRBJ1-1	TGCAGCGTTGGGAGGCCCAACACTGAAGCTTTCTTT	CSVGRPNTEAFF
TRBV14	.	.	TRBJ1-2	TGTGCCAGCAGCTCCCAGCCAGGGCACTATGGCTACACCTTC	CASSSQPGHYGYTF
TRBV29-1	.	.	TRBJ1-2	TGCAGCGTAGGTGGACAATACTATGGCTACACCTTC	CSVGGQYYGYTF
TRBV14	.	.	TRBJ2-2	TGTGCCAGCAGCGGTCAGGGGGGGAACACCGGGGAGCTGTTTTTT	CASSGQGGNTGELFF
TRBV6-6	many	.	TRBJ1-1	TGTGCCAGCAGTACAGCGGGGGGCTCTGAAGCTTTCTTT	CASSTAGGSEAFF
TRBV19	.	TRBD2	TRBJ2-2	TGTGCCAGTAGTACAAGGGGAGGGCCTGGGATCGGGGAGCTGTTTTTT	CASSTRGGPGIGELFF
TRBV19	few	TRBD1	TRBJ2-7	TGTGCCAGTAGTATCCAGACAGGGGGCTCCTACGAGCAGTACTTC	CASSIQTGGSYEQYF
TRBV6-5	few	TRBD1	TRBJ1-2	TGTGCCAGCAGTTACCACCGTGACAGGGCGAACTATGGCTACACCTTC	CASSYHRDRANYGYTF
TRBV19	.	.	TRBJ1-5	TGTGCCAGTAGTATATTGGGAGGCCAGCCCCAGCATTTT	CASSILGGQPQHF
TRBV27	.	TRBD1	TRBJ2-7	TGTGCCAGCAGTTTATGGGGACAGGACTACGAGCAGTACTTC	CASSLWGQDYEQYF
TRBV19	.	.	TRBJ1-1	TGTGCCAGTAGCCCTGACGACGGGCCTGGGAGTACTGAAGCTTTCTTT	CASSPDDGPGSTEAFF
TRBV5-1	.	.	TRBJ2-6	TGCGCCAGCAGCTTGGTTGTGGGGCAGGGTCTGGCTGGGGCCAACGTCCTGACTTTC	CASSLVVGQGLAGANVLTF
TRBV13	.	TRBD2	TRBJ2-1	TGTGCCAGCAGCCCTCAGTCTAGCGGGGCGTTCTACAATGAGCAGTTCTTC	CASSPQSSGAFYNEQFF
TRBV2	.	.	TRBJ1-1	TGTGCCAGCAGTGGGCCGGGTATCGGGGCTTTCTTT	CASSGPGIGAFF
TRBV2	few	.	TRBJ2-7	TGTGCCAGCAGGCAGGGGTCGGTCCTCTCCTACGAGCAGTACTTC	CASRQGSVLSYEQYF
TRBV9	few	.	TRBJ2-7	TGTGCCAGCAGCTCACGACCGGGAGAGGACTACGAGCAGTACTTC	CASSSRPGEDYEQYF
TRBV7-2	.	.	TRBJ2-7	TGTGCCAGCAGCTTAGTGAGGCGGGTTGGGGTCGAGCAGTACTTC	CASSLVRRVGVEQYF
TRBV7-9	.	TRBD1	TRBJ2-6	TGTGCCAGCAGCTTTGGAGACAGGGGAACTGGGGCCAACGTCCTGACTTTC	CASSFGDRGTGANVLTF
TRBV5-1	.	TRBD2	TRBJ2-1	TGCGCCAGCAGCTTCGGTTTTACTAGCGGGAGACGGAATGAGCAGTTCTTC	CASSFGFTSGRRNEQFF
TRBV28	.	.	TRBJ1-2	TGTGCCAGCAGTTTCGGACAGCACTATGGCTACACCTTC	CASSFGQHYGYTF
TRBV18	.	TRBD1	TRBJ2-7	TGTGCCAGCTCACCACAGGGACAGTCCTTCCTCTACGAGCAGTACTTC	CASSPQGQSFLYEQYF
TRBV7-9	.	.	TRBJ1-6	TGTGCCAGCAGCTTAGCGGGGGGTTCACCCCTCCACTTT	CASSLAGGSPLHF
TRBV7-9	.	.	TRBJ1-2	TGTGCCAGCAGAAACAGGTCCTATGGCTACACCTTC	CASRNRSYGYTF
TRBV13	.	TRBD2	TRBJ2-3	TGTGCCAGCAGCTTACGAAGCGGGGGGTTCACAGATACGCAGTATTTT	CASSLRSGGFTDTQYF
TRBV7-3	.	TRBD1	TRBJ2-2	TGTGCCAGCAGCTCCTCCCGGGACAGGGGGCGCACCGGGGAGCTGTTTTTT	CASSSSRDRGRTGELFF
TRBV2	.	TRBD1	TRBJ1-1	TGTGCCAGCAGTGAAGCTAGAACAGGGGGCACTGAAGCTTTCTTT	CASSEARTGGTEAFF
TRBV28	.	TRBD1	TRBJ1-2	TGTGCCAGCAGTCCGGGACAGGGTAGGGCTGGCTACACCTTC	CASSPGQGRAGYTF
TRBV28	few	.	TRBJ1-3	TGTGCCAGCAGTCAACAAGGAAACACCATATATTTT	CASSQQGNTIYF
TRBV4-3	once	.	TRBJ2-7	TGCGCCAGCAGCCAAGCGTCCGGGTGGGGGGTCTACGAGCAGTACTTC	CASSQASGWGVYEQYF
TRBV28	.	.	TRBJ2-7	TGTGCCAGCAGTTCTACTCAATCCGGGGACTACGAGCAGTACTTC	CASSSTQSGDYEQYF